The next 21 T cell receptor beta chains were all read from a single sample in a study of T-cell memory formation after mild COVID-19. Each CDR3 protein gets one entry after TCRdb re-called the 5' RACE reads with MiXCR. The sample yields more than 35,000 distinct CDR3 sequences, less than 8% seen once. Sequences were obtained from PBMCs or a T cell subset sorted from them (not recorded which). Receptors were obtained from an adult who had mild COVID-19 (a few samples of this study predate the infection). Cell type and time point are not known.

There are a few counts of this clonotype. The genes are TRBV6-2 or TRBV6-3 and TRBJ2-1; D possibly corresponds to TRBD1 (6 bases). V was shortened by 6 bases and J by 8 bases, with 17 bases between the two germline ends. Germline V CDR1 and CDR2: MNHEY, SVGEGT. The CDR3 loop spans 14 amino acids. CDR3 region: CASSGTLTGHEQFF. The DNA of the CDR3 is TGTGCCAGCAGCGGCACTTTAACAGGGCATGAGCAGTTCTTC.

Only a few counts were recorded for this clonotype. V usage is TRBV12-3 or TRBV12-4 and J usage is TRBJ2-3, with unresolved D. The V end lost 2 bases, the J end lost 2 bases, and 2 bases lay between the germline ends. The CDR3 length is 12 residues. The CDR3 reads CASSLHTDTQYF. CDR3 sequence (DNA): TGTGCCAGCAGTTTACACACAGATACGCAGTATTTT.

Of note for this clonotype: Given a much more abundant clone one base away, this may be a read error. V and J are TRBV12-3 or TRBV12-4 and TRBJ2-7; 7 bases agree with TRBD1. This CDR3 has 15 amino acids. Unmatched junction bases numbered 13, after V lost 9 bases and J lost 2 bases. CDR3 sequence: CARSTQHDRAYEQYF. Here the CDR3 DNA reads TGTGCCAGAAGCACCCAGCACGACAGGGCCTACGAGCAGTACTTC.

This clonotype was seen many times. This chain uses TRBV6-6 with TRBJ2-7; D remains ambiguous. V lost 7 bases, J lost 6 bases, and 19 bases lay in between. Per the germline V gene, CDR1 is MNHNY and CDR2 is SVGAGI (reference sequence). This CDR3 has 14 residues. CDR3 region: CASKLRSPQSEQYF. CDR3 sequence (DNA): TGTGCCAGCAAGTTGCGATCGCCCCAGAGCGAGCAGTACTTC.

This clonotype came up many times. V and J are TRBV5-5 and TRBJ2-5; 9 bases are shared with TRBD2. V was pared by 1 base and J by 5 bases, with 6 bases of the junction left unmatched. Germline-derived CDR1 and CDR2 are SGHKS and YYEKEE (reference sequence). There are 15 residues in the CDR3. CDR3 sequence reads: CASSLISGSMETQYF. The DNA for the CDR3 is TGTGCCAGCAGCTTGATTAGCGGGAGCATGGAGACCCAGTACTTC.

This clonotype was found a few times. The rearrangement uses TRBV9 and TRBJ2-5; D uncertain. CDR1 is SGDLS and CDR2 is YYNGEE in the germline V gene. The CDR3 sequence is 14 residues long. V was cut by 6 bases and J by 2 bases, with 14 bases left in between. CDR3 loop: CASNLDPRQETQYF. The CDR3 coding sequence is TGTGCCAGCAACTTGGACCCACGTCAAGAGACCCAGTACTTC.

This clonotype was detected ten times or more. The rearrangement joins TRBV19 to TRBJ2-6; 8 nucleotides align to TRBD1. The CDR3 is 17 residues long. V lost 4 bases, J lost 0 bases, and 5 bases stayed unmatched. Germline V gene lookup returns CDR1 LNHDA and CDR2 SQIVND (reference sequence). CDR3 in amino acids: CASSTGGPSSGANVLTF. In DNA form, the CDR3 reads TGTGCCAGTAGTACAGGGGGCCCGAGCTCTGGGGCCAACGTCCTGACTTTC.

In this sample, this clonotype turned up a few times. V usage is TRBV27 and J usage is TRBJ1-2, with D possibly being TRBD1 (5 bases). CDR3 size: 17 residues. Germline CDR1 and CDR2: MNHEY and SMNVEV (reference sequence). Deletions cut 4 bases from V and 0 bases from J, with 18 bases between. The DNA for the CDR3 is TGTGCCAGCAGTTCAATGTTCTCGACAGCCCCTAACTATGGCTACACCTTC. Translation: CASSSMFSTAPNYGYTF.

The chain is built from TRBV3-1 and TRBJ1-1; no clear D. The CDR3 loop spans 14 amino acids. Deletions cut 4 bases from V and 5 bases from J, with 14 bases between. Germline V gives CDR1 LGHDT, CDR2 YNNKEL (reference sequence). The CDR3 reads CASSPDGRRTEAFF. The DNA for the CDR3 is TGTGCCAGCAGCCCGGACGGCAGAAGAACTGAAGCTTTCTTT.

Many counts were recorded for this clonotype. The rearrangement uses TRBV12-3 or TRBV12-4 and TRBJ2-1; D is perhaps TRBD1 or TRBD2 (6 bases each). The CDR3 runs 15 residues. The V end lost 6 bases, the J end lost 6 bases, and 18 bases lay between the germline ends. The CDR3 loop reads CASRRGGGSANEQFF. The CDR3 DNA sequence: TGTGCCAGCAGAAGAGGGGGAGGCTCCGCCAATGAGCAGTTCTTC.

This clonotype came up many times. The chain recombines TRBV4-3 with TRBJ2-7; the D is unclear. Trimming stripped 3 bases from V and 4 bases from J, with 16 bases between. The CDR3 loop spans 15 amino acids. Germline CDR1 LGHNA, CDR2 YSLEER. CDR3 sequence: CASSQADRPGYEQYF. The CDR3 bases are TGCGCCAGCAGCCAGGCGGACCGCCCTGGGTACGAGCAGTACTTC.

The gene calls are TRBV12-5 and TRBJ1-1; 10 nucleotides match TRBD1. The ends lost 7 bases at V and 1 base at J; junction bases unmatched: 3. The CDR3 contains 14 residues. Germline loops: CDR1 LGHNT, CDR2 FRNRAP. The CDR3 DNA sequence: TGTGCTAGTGCCGGGGACAGGGGGAACACTGAAGCTTTCTTT. Translation: CASAGDRGNTEAFF.

This clonotype was counted at least ten times. CDR3 bases: TGTGCCTGGAGTGGCCTAGGTCTGGAGACCCAGTACTTC. It codes for CAWSGLGLETQYF. J is TRBJ2-5 and V is TRBV30; D remains unclear. Trimming removed 1 base at V and 5 bases at J, with 11 bases between. The germline CDR1 and CDR2 sequences are GTSNPN and SVGIG (reference sequence). The CDR3 consists of 13 residues.

The V gene is TRBV3-1, the J gene TRBJ2-1; 8 positions match TRBD2. Germline V CDR1 and CDR2: LGHDT, YNNKEL (reference sequence). The length of the CDR3 is 15 residues. The J segment lost 5 bases and the V segment lost 1 base, leaving 4 bases of the junction unmatched. The CDR3 DNA follows: TGTGCCAGCAGCCAAGGGACTAGCCGAGACAATGAGCAGTTCTTC. This codes for CASSQGTSRDNEQFF.

This clonotype occurred many times. The CDR3 loop is CASSGGGSGNNEQFF. The CDR3 DNA reads TGCGCCAGCAGCGGGGGTGGAAGCGGGAACAATGAGCAGTTCTTC. V is TRBV5-1 and J is TRBJ2-1, with TRBD2 identical over 7 bases. Germline V gives CDR1 SGHRS, CDR2 YFSETQ. The CDR3 is 15 residues long. The junction had 9 bases not matched to a gene; V was cut back by 4 bases and J by 5 bases.

This clonotype has a count of ten or more. The rearrangement links TRBV6-6 to TRBJ2-3; 7 positions match TRBD2. With 4 bases clipped from V and 5 bases from J, the junction kept 3 bases outside the gene matches. Germline values: CDR1 MNHNY, CDR2 SVGAGI (reference sequence). The CDR3 consists of 13 residues. The CDR3 DNA reads TGTGCCAGCAGTTGGGACTACAAAGATACGCAGTATTTT. It encodes CASSWDYKDTQYF.

This clonotype was picked up a small number of times. The CDR3 bases are TGTGCCAGCAGACCTCGGACAGGGGCTGTTTCTGGGGCCAACGTCCTGACTTTC. It is translated as CASRPRTGAVSGANVLTF. The rearrangement links TRBV27 to TRBJ2-6; 9 positions match TRBD1. Germline-derived CDR1 and CDR2 are MNHEY and SMNVEV (reference sequence). The V gene end was trimmed by 6 bases and the J gene end by 1 base; junction bases not matched to a gene: 10. The CDR3 runs to 18 residues.

This clonotype has at least ten counts. The chain has TRBV18 and TRBJ2-5; the D is unclear. CDR1 is KGHSH and CDR2 is LQKENI in the germline V gene. CDR3 length equals 16 residues. Trimming left V 6 bases short and J 5 bases short, with 22 bases between. The CDR3: CASSPSSGSLGETQYF. CDR3 DNA: TGTGCCAGCTCCCCCTCCTCAGGAAGCCTAGGGGAGACCCAGTACTTC.

In this sample, this clonotype turned up a few times. The chain employs TRBV18 and TRBJ2-3; 10 bases line up with TRBD2. Unmatched junction bases numbered 9, after V lost 3 bases and J lost 0 bases. CDR3 length equals 18 residues. CDR1 is KGHSH and CDR2 is LQKENI in the germline V gene. The CDR3 DNA reads as TGTGCCAGCTCACCGCGGATAGCGGGGGGCCTTAGCACAGATACGCAGTATTTT. Protein sequence: CASSPRIAGGLSTDTQYF.

This chain connects TRBV15 to TRBJ2-5; unclear D gene. Germline CDR1 and CDR2: LNHNV and YYDKDF (reference sequence). V was cut by 3 bases and J by 0 bases, with 8 bases left in between. This CDR3 has 14 amino acids. In DNA, the CDR3 is TGTGCCACCAGCAGGAACACCGACCAAGAGACCCAGTACTTC. Protein product: CATSRNTDQETQYF.

This clonotype was seen ten or more times. This chain connects TRBV18 to TRBJ1-3; D is perhaps TRBD1 (5 bases). The CDR3 totals 15 residues. Germline V lookup: CDR1 KGHSH, CDR2 LQKENI. V lost 6 bases and J lost 0, with 12 bases in between. CDR3 bases: TGTGCCAGCTCCCCGGACACCTTCTCTGGAAACACCATATATTTT. Translation gives CASSPDTFSGNTIYF. Together with reference TRBV18 and TRBJ1-3, the CDR3 gives the full variable domain: NAGVMQNPRHLVRRRGQEARLRCSPMKGHSHVYWYRQLPEEGLKFMVYLQKENIIDESGMPKERFSAEFPKEGPSILRIQQVVRGDSAAYFCASSPDTFSGNTIYFGEGSWLTVV.